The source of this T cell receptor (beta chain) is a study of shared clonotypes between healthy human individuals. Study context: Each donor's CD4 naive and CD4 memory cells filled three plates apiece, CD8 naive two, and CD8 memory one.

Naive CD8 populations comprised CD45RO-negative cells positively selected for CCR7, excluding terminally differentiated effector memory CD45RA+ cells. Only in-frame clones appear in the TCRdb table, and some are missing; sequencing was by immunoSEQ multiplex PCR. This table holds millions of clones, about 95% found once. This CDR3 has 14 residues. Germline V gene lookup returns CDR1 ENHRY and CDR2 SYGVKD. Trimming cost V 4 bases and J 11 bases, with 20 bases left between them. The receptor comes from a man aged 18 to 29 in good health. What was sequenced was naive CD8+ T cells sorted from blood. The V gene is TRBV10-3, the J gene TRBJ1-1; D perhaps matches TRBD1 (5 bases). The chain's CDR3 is CAISVSGRGRYAFF. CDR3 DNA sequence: TGTGCCATCAGTGTCTCGGGTCGGGGGAGGTACGCTTTCTTT.